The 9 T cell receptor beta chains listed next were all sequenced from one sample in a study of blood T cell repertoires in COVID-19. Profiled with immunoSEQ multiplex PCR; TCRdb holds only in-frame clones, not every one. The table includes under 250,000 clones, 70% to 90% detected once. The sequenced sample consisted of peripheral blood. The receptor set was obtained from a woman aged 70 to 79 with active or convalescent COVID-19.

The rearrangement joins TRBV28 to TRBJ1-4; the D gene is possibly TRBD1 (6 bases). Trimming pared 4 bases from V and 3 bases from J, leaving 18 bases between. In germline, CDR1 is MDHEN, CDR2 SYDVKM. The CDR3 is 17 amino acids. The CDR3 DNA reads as TGTGCCAGCAGTTCCTTACAAGACAGGAGTTCTAATGAAAAACTGTTTTTT. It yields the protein CASSSLQDRSSNEKLFF.

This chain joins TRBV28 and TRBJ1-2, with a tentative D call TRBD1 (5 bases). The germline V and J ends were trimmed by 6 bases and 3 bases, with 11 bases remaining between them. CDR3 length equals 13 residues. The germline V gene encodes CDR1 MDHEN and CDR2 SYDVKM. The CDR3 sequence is CASSPDSYYGYTF. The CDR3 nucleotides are TGTGCCAGCAGCCCCGACAGCTACTATGGCTACACCTTC.

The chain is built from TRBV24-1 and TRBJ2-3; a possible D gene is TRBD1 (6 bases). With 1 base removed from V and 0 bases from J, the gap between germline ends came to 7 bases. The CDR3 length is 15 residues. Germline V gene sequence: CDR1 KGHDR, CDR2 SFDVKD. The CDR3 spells CATSDLGGSTDTQYF. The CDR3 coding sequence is TGTGCCACCAGTGATTTAGGGGGAAGCACAGATACGCAGTATTTT.

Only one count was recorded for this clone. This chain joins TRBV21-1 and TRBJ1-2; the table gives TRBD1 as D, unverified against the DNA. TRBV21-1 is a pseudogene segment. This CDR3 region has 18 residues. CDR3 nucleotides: TGTGCCAGCAGCAAAGAAGGGGACAGGGTTAGCTTGGGGTATGGCTACACCTTC. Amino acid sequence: CASSKEGDRVSLGYGYTF.

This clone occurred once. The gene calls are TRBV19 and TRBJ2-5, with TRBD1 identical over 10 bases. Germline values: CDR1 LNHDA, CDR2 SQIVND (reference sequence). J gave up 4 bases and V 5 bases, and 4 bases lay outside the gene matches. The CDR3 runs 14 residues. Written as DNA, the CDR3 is TGTGCCAGTAGTCCACGGGACAGGGGAGAGACCCAGTACTTC. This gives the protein CASSPRDRGETQYF.

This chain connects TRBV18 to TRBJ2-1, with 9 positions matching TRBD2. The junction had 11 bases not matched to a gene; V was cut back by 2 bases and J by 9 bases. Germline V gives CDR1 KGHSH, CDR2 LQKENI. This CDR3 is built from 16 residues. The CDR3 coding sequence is TGTGCCAGCTCACCATGGCGGGAGGGCCGCAGGTCTGAGCAGTTCTTC. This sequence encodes CASSPWREGRRSEQFF. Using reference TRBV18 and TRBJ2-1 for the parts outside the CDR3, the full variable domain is NAGVMQNPRHLVRRRGQEARLRCSPMKGHSHVYWYRQLPEEGLKFMVYLQKENIIDESGMPKERFSAEFPKEGPSILRIQQVVRGDSAAYFCASSPWREGRRSEQFFGPGTRLTVL.

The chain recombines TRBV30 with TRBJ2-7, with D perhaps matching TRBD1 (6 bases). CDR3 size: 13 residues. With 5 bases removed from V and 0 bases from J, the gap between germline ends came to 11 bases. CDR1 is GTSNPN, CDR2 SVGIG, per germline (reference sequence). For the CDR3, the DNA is TGTGCCTGGGGATTAGGGGGCTCCTACGAGCAGTACTTC. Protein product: CAWGLGGSYEQYF.

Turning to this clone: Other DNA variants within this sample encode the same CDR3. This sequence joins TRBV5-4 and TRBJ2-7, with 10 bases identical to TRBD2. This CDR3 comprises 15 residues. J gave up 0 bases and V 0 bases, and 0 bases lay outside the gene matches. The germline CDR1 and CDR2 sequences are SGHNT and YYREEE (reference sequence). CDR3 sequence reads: CASSLGLAGSYEQYF. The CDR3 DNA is TGTGCCAGCAGCTTGGGACTAGCGGGCTCCTACGAGCAGTACTTC.

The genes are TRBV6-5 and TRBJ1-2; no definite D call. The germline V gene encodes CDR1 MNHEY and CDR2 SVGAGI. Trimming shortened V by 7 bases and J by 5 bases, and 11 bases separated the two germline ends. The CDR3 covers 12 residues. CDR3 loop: CASMRAAYGYTF. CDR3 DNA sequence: TGTGCCAGCATGCGGGCAGCGTATGGCTACACCTTC.